This T cell receptor beta chain was captured in a study of human T cells and chemical hapten exposure (TCRdb year 2021). Study-level background: For sensitization, 2% DPC in acetone was applied to a roughly 2 cm by roughly 2 cm area of upper inner arm skin. Throughout the study period of roughly 24 weeks, patients also received therapeutic DPC doses to the scalp every week. Patch testing on the upper back used Finn chambers containing 0.01% DPC, with scoring done after 6 days according to International Contact Dermatitis Research Group standards. Alopecia areata with under or over 50% scalp involvement, alopecia totalis and alopecia universalis were represented in the patient cohort, which was mostly female. Libraries were combined into a pool for sequencing, and differences in TCR yield between samples came mainly from small differences in library volumes within the pool. In alopecia patients, the study followed how the peripheral blood TCR repertoire changed in vivo over primary and secondary sensitization to diphenylcyclopropenone (DPC), a hapten. Blood samples were taken from patients before sensitization (week 0) and at 2, 6 and about 24 weeks after DPC sensitization. For TCR sequencing, blood came from about 29 alopecia patients at anywhere from one to four time points (pre-sensitization, 2, 6 and 24 weeks). Broad study findings and their caveats: Because all patients had alopecia, a presumed autoimmune disease, the immune response of the patients might differ from that of healthy individuals. After repeated subsampling, the strength of the expansion versus patch-test correlation and the threshold at which it became significant changed. No change with DPC sensitization was found in the number of TCRs above 1 in 1000 frequency, and no evidence of global repertoire structure alterations was found. Expanded TCRs formed significantly more large CDR3 similarity clusters than pre-sensitization or healthy control sets, consistent with antigen-driven responses. Patch test score was positively correlated with the number of PT1 expanded TCRs, with significance at thresholds 8, 16 and 32 but not at 4.

The time point label corresponds to: pre-sensitization, week 0. The treatment or condition label corresponds to: therapeutic diphenylcyclopropenone sensitization with weekly scalp DPC. At each patch-test visit, blood was drawn before the patch test was applied. To be eligible, patients had to be aged 18 to 70, diagnosed with alopecia and judged suitable for DPC therapy, while pregnant patients were excluded. Total RNA was isolated from unfractionated whole blood collected in Tempus Blood RNA tubes. Trimmed from V: 1 base; trimmed from J: 9 bases; junction bases lacking a gene match: 11. There are 16 amino acids in the CDR3, from cysteine to phenylalanine inclusive. Here the CDR3 DNA is all that survives: 48 bases in frame from base 1. From the germline V gene, CDR1 is SGHVS and CDR2 is FNYEAQ. This clonotype has at least ten counts. This receptor's antigen is unknown. Per-nucleotide qualities are absent, and no much larger clonotype sits a single base away.

The library relied on RACE. Sequencer: NextSeq 500. Library preparation attached unique molecular identifiers to individual cDNA molecules for quantitative, reproducible TCR counting. Both TCR alpha and TCR beta chains were sequenced from each blood RNA sample. In the original analysis: A median of roughly 100,000 TCRs per sample was observed, with a range of roughly 20,000 to 700,000. V, J and CDR3 annotation of the TCR reads was performed with the Decombinator software suite. For the PS versus PT1 abundance plots, all samples were subsampled to the same number of TCRs (28,000). Expanded TCRs were defined as absent before sensitization and observed at least eight times at the 2-week time point. The raw public data were reprocessed by TCRdb itself: fastp quality trimming at Q25, MiXCR clonotype calling, in-frame beta chains only. Here each entry gathers all rows of one CDR3 protein and keeps the most common genes and DNA. These V and J calls are TCRdb output, not the study's own analysis. This sample lists tens of thousands of distinct CDR3 sequences; roughly an eighth were detected once. Clones ranked in the top ten supply about 5.7% of the sample.

The sequence links TRBV7-6 to TRBJ2-1, with 8 bases aligning to TRBD2. This specimen was whole blood, taken in connection with sensitization to the hapten diphenylcyclopropenone (DPC). The TCR originated in a woman aged 25 to 39 with alopecia areata. Some clones in this sample may be carry-over from other donors' samples. Here is the DNA: TGTGCCAGCAGCTTAGATTTTAGCGGGATGATGGGTGAGCAGTTCTTC. Its coded protein is CASSLDFSGMMGEQFF.